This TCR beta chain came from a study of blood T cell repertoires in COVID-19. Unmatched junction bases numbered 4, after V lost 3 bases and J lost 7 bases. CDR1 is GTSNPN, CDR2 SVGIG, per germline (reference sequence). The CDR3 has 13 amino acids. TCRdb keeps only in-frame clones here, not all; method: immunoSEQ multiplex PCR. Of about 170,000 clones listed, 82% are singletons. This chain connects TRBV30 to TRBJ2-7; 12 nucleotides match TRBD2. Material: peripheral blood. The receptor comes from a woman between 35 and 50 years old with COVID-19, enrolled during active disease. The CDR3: CAWSLGTSGEQYF. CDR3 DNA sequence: TGTGCCTGGAGCCTAGGGACTAGCGGGGAGCAGTACTTC.